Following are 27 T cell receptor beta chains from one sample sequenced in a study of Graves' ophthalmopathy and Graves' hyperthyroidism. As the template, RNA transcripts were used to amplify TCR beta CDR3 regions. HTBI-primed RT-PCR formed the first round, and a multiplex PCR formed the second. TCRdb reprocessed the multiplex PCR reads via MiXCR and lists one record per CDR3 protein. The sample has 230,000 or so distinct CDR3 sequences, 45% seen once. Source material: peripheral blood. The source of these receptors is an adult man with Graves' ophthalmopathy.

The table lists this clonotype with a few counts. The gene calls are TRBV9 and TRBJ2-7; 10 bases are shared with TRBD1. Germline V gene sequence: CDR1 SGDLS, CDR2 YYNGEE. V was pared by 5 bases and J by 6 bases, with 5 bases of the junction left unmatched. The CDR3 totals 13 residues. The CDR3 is CASSSGQGSEQYF. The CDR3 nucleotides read TGTGCCAGCAGTTCGGGACAGGGGAGCGAGCAGTACTTC.

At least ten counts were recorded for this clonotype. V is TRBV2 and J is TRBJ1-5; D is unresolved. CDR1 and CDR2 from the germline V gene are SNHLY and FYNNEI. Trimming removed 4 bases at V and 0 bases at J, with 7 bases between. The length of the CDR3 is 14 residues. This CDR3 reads CASSGHYSNQPQHF. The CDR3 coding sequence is TGTGCCAGCAGTGGCCATTATAGCAATCAGCCCCAGCATTTT.

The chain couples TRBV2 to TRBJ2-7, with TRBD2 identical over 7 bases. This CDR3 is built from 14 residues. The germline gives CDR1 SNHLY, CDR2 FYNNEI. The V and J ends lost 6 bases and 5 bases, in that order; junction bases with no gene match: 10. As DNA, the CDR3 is TGTGCCAGCAGCTTTGCGGGAGAATCCCACGAGCAGTACTTC. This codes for CASSFAGESHEQYF.

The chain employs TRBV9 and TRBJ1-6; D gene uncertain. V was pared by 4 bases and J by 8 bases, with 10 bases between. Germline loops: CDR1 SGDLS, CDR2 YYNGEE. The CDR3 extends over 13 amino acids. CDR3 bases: TGTGCCAGCAGCCCCCAAGCCGATTCACCCCTCCACTTT. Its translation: CASSPQADSPLHF.

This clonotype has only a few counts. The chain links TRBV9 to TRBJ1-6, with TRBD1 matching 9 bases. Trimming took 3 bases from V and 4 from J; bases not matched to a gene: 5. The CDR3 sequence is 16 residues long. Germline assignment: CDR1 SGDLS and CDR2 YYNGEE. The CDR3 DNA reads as TGTGCCAGCAGCGCTGGACAGGGGACTTATAATTCACCCCTCCACTTT. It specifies CASSAGQGTYNSPLHF. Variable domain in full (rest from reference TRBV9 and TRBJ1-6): DSGVTQTPKHLITATGQRVTLRCSPRSGDLSVYWYQQSLDQGLQFLIQYYNGEERAKGNILERFSAQQFPDLHSELNLSSLELGDSALYFCASSAGQGTYNSPLHFGNGTRLTVT.

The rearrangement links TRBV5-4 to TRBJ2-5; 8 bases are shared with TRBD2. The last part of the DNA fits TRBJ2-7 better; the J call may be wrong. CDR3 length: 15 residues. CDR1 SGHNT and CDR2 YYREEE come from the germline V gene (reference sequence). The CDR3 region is CASSLAGTRSDEQYF. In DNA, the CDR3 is TGTGCCAGCAGCTTGGCCGGGACTAGATCTGACGAGCAGTACTTC.

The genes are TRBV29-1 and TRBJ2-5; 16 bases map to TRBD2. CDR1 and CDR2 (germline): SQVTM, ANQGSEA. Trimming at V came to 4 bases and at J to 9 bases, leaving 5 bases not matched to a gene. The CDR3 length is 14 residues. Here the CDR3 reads CSVVEGTSGGAQYF. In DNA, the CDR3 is TGCAGCGTTGTCGAGGGGACTAGCGGGGGGGCCCAGTACTTC. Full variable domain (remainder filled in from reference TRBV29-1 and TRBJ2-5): SAVISQKPSRDICQRGTSLTIQCQVDSQVTMMFWYRQQPGQSLTLIATANQGSEATYESGFVIDKFPISRPNLTFSTLTVSNMSPEDSSIYLCSVVEGTSGGAQYFGPGTRLLVL.

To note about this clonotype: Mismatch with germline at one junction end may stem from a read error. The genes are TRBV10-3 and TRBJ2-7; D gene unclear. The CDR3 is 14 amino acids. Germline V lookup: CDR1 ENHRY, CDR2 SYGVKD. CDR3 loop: CASSARTDRYEQYF. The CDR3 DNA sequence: TGTGCCAGCAGTGCTAGGACGGACCGCTACGAGCAGTACTTC.

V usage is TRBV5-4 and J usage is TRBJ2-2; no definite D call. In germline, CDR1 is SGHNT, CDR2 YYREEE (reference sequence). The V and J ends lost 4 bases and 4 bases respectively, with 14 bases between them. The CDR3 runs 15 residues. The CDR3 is CASSTPRSSTGELFF. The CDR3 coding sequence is TGTGCCAGCAGCACCCCCAGGAGTTCCACCGGGGAGCTGTTTTTT.

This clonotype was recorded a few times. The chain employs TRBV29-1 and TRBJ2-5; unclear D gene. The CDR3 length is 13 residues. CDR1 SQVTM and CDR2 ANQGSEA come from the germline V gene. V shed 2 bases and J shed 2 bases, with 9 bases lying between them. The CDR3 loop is CSVELGGQETQYF. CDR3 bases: TGCAGCGTTGAACTGGGTGGACAAGAGACCCAGTACTTC.

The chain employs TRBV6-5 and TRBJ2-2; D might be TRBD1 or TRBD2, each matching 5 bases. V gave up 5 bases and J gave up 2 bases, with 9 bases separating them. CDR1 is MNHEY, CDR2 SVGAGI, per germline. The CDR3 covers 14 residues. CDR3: CASSGTLNTGELFF. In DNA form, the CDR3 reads TGTGCCAGCAGTGGGACCCTCAACACCGGGGAGCTGTTTTTT.

CDR3 in amino acids: CASSSGTSANQETQYF. DNA for the CDR3: TGTGCCAGCAGCTCCGGGACTAGCGCGAACCAAGAGACCCAGTACTTC. V is TRBV7-1 and J is TRBJ2-5; 10 nucleotides line up with TRBD2. TRBV7-1 counts as an open reading frame of uncertain function. This CDR3 is 16 amino acids long. V was clipped by 3 bases and J by 0 bases; unmatched bases: 4.

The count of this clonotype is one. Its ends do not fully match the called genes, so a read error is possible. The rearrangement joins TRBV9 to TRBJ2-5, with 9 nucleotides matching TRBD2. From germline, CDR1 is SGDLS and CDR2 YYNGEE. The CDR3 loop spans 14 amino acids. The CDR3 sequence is CASSLGGTSETQYF. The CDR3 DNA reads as TGCGCCAGCAGCTTGGGAGGGACTAGCGAGACCCAGTACTTC.

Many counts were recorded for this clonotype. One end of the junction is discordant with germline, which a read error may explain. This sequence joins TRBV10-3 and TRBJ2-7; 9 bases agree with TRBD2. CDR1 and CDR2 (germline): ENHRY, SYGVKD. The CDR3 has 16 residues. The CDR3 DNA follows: TGTGCCAGCAGTTCCGCCTTAGCGGGAGAGGATGACGAGCAGTACTTC. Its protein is CASSSALAGEDDEQYF.

The CDR3 DNA is TGTGCCAGCAGCGTAGGGGGACTAGCTTCGAACGAGCAGTACTTC. Its protein product is CASSVGGLASNEQYF. This rearrangement joins TRBV9 to TRBJ2-7; TRBD2 agrees at 9 bases. The CDR3 spans 15 residues. J gave up 5 bases and V 0 bases, and 6 bases lay outside the gene matches. The V gene's germline CDR1 is SGDLS and CDR2 YYNGEE.

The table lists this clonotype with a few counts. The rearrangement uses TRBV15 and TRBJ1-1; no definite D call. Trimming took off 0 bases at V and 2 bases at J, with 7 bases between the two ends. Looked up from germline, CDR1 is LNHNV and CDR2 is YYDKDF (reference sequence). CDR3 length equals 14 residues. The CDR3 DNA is TGTGCCACCAGCAGAGATGTAGTCAACACTGAAGCTTTCTTT. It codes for CATSRDVVNTEAFF.

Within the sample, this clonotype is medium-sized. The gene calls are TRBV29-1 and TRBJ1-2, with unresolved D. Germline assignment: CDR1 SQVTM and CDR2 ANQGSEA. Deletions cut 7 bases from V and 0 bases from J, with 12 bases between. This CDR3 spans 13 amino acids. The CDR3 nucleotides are TGCAGCGCCTCCTCTGGATCTAACTATGGCTACACCTTC. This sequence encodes CSASSGSNYGYTF.

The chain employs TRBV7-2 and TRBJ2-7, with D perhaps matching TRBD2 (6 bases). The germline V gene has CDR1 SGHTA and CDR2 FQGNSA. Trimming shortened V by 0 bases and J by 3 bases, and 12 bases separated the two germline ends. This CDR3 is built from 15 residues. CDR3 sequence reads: CASSLAASAFYEQYF. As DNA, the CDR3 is TGTGCCAGCAGCTTAGCGGCTAGCGCTTTCTACGAGCAGTACTTC. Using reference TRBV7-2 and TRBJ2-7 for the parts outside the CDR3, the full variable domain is GAGVSQSPSNKVTEKGKDVELRCDPISGHTALYWYRQSLGQGLEFLIYFQGNSAPDKSGLPSDRFSAERTGGSVSTLTIQRTQQEDSAVYLCASSLAASAFYEQYFGPGTRLTVT.

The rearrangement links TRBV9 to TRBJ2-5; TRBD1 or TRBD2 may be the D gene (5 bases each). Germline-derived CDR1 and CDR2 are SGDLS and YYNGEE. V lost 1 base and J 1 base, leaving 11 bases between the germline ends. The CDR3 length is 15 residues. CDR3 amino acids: CASSVSGTIQETQYF. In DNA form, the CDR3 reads TGTGCCAGCAGCGTATCCGGGACCATCCAAGAGACCCAGTACTTC.

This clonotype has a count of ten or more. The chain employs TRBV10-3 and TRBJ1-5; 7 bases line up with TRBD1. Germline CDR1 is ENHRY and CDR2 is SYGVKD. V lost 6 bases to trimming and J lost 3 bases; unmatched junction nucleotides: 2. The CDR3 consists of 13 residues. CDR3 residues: CAIRGQNNQPQHF. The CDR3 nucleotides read TGTGCCATCAGGGGACAGAACAATCAGCCCCAGCATTTT.

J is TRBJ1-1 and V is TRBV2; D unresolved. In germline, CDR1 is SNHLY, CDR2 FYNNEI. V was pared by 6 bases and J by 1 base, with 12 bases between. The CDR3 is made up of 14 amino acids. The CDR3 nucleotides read TGTGCCAGCAGCTACGGTGGAGCGAACACTGAAGCTTTCTTT. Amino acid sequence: CASSYGGANTEAFF.

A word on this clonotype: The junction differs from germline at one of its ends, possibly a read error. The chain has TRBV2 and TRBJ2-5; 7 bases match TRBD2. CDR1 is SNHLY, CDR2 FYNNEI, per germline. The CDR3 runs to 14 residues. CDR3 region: CASSGGSNQETQYF. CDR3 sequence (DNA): TGTGCCAGCAGCGGGGGGTCAAACCAGGAGACCCAGTACTTC.

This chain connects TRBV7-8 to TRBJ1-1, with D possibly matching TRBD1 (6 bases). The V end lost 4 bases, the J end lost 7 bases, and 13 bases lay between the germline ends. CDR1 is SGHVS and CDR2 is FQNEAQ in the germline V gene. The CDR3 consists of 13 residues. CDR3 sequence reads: CASSSGQTDEAFF. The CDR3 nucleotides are TGTGCCAGCAGCTCGGGACAAACTGATGAAGCTTTCTTT. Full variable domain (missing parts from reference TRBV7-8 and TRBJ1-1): GAGVSQSPRYKVAKRGQDVALRCDPISGHVSLFWYQQALGQGPEFLTYFQNEAQLDKSGLPSDRFFAERPEGSVSTLKIQRTQQEDSAVYLCASSSGQTDEAFFGQGTRLTVV.

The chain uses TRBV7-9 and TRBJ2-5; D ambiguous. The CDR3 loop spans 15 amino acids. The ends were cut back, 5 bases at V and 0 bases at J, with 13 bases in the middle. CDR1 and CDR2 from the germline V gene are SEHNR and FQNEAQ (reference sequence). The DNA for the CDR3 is TGTGCCAGCAGCATATCGTCAGCGTACCAAGAGACCCAGTACTTC. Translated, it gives CASSISSAYQETQYF.

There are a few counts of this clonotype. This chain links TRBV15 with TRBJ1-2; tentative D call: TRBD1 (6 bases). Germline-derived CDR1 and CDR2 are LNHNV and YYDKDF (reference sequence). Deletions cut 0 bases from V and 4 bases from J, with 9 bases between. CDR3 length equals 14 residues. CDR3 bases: TGTGCCACCAGCAGAGAAGCAGGGGCCTATGGCTACACCTTC. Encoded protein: CATSREAGAYGYTF.

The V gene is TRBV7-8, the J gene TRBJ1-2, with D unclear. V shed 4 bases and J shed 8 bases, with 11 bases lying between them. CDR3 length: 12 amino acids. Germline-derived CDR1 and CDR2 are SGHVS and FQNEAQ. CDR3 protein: CASSSSRGGYTF. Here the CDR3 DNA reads TGTGCCAGCAGCTCCTCGCGAGGCGGCTACACCTTC.

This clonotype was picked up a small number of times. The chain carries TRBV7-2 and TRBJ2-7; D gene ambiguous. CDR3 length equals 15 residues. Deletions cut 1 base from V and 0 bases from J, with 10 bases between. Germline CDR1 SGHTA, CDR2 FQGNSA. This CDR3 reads CASSLEDAFSYEQYF. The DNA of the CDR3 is TGTGCCAGCAGCTTAGAGGACGCCTTCTCCTACGAGCAGTACTTC. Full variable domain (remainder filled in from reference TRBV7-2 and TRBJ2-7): GAGVSQSPSNKVTEKGKDVELRCDPISGHTALYWYRQSLGQGLEFLIYFQGNSAPDKSGLPSDRFSAERTGGSVSTLTIQRTQQEDSAVYLCASSLEDAFSYEQYFGPGTRLTVT.